These 23 T cell receptor beta chains share one sample of origin, sequenced in a study of spatial heterogeneity in lung cancer. TCRdb re-called the 5' RACE reads through MiXCR, storing one row per CDR3 protein. The table lists approximately 70,000 distinct CDR3 sequences, nearly 9% of them singletons. The time point was: blood at routine non-recurrence follow-up after resection. The sample in question was PBMCs, obtained at follow-up. The receptors shown here come from a female donor with early-stage non-small cell lung cancer.

The chain couples TRBV6-5 to TRBJ2-7; 7 nucleotides agree with TRBD1. Trimming cost V 6 bases and J 3 bases; bases outside gene matches: 5. In germline, CDR1 is MNHEY, CDR2 SVGAGI. CDR3 length: 13 amino acids. The CDR3 loop is CASSDRVDYEQYF. The CDR3 bases are TGTGCCAGCAGCGACAGGGTGGACTACGAGCAGTACTTC.

This clonotype appeared many times. The chain has TRBV28 and TRBJ2-7; 10 bases map to TRBD2. This CDR3 has 15 residues. V dropped 4 bases and J dropped 4; count of bases not matched to a gene: 7. The V gene's germline CDR1 is MDHEN and CDR2 SYDVKM. CDR3: CASSYPGLAQYEQYF. The CDR3 DNA sequence: TGTGCCAGCAGTTACCCGGGACTAGCGCAGTACGAGCAGTACTTC. Supplemented by reference TRBV28 and TRBJ2-7, the full variable domain reads DVKVTQSSRYLVKRTGEKVFLECVQDMDHENMFWYRQDPGLGLRLIYFSYDVKMKEKGDIPEGYSVSREKKERFSLILESASTNQTSMYLCASSYPGLAQYEQYFGPGTRLTVT.

This clonotype was counted ten times or more. The J gene is TRBJ2-7, the V gene TRBV18; TRBD1 matches at 10 bases. The CDR3 sequence is 14 residues long. With 3 bases clipped from V and 7 bases from J, the junction kept 6 bases outside the gene matches. Germline values: CDR1 KGHSH, CDR2 LQKENI. Written as DNA, the CDR3 is TGTGCCAGCTCACCCTACTCGGGACAGGGGGAGCAGTACTTC. Translating gives CASSPYSGQGEQYF.

This clonotype was recorded a few times. The chain is built from TRBV5-1 and TRBJ2-6; D may be TRBD1 (6 bases). The CDR3 runs to 17 residues. In germline, CDR1 is SGHRS, CDR2 YFSETQ. V shed 2 bases and J shed 0 bases, with 12 bases lying between them. The CDR3 is CASSFRQDLSGANVLTF. The DNA of the CDR3 is TGCGCCAGCAGCTTTCGACAGGACCTCTCTGGGGCCAACGTCCTGACTTTC.

This clonotype has a count of ten or more. The chain links TRBV11-2 to TRBJ2-5, with 7 bases aligning to TRBD1. J lost 5 bases, V lost 3 bases, and 0 bases had no gene match. This CDR3 spans 12 amino acids. Germline V gene lookup returns CDR1 SGHAT and CDR2 FQNNGV. CDR3 DNA: TGTGCCAGCAGCTTGGACAGGGAGACCCAGTACTTC. Amino acid sequence: CASSLDRETQYF.

This CDR3 reads CASSLIGKETQYF. CDR3 nucleotide sequence: TGTGCCAGCTCACTAATAGGAAAAGAGACCCAGTACTTC. The V and J genes are TRBV18 and TRBJ2-5; D ambiguous. The CDR3 runs to 13 residues. The V end lost 4 bases, the J end lost 3 bases, and 9 bases lay between the germline ends. Germline V CDR1 and CDR2: KGHSH, LQKENI. The full variable domain, in which reference TRBV18 and TRBJ2-5 provide the parts outside the CDR3, is NAGVMQNPRHLVRRRGQEARLRCSPMKGHSHVYWYRQLPEEGLKFMVYLQKENIIDESGMPKERFSAEFPKEGPSILRIQQVVRGDSAAYFCASSLIGKETQYFGPGTRLLVL.

This clonotype showed up many times. J is TRBJ2-3 and V is TRBV5-1; D might be TRBD2 (6 bases). Germline V CDR1 and CDR2: SGHRS, YFSETQ. This CDR3 comprises 13 residues. The germline V and J ends were trimmed by 9 bases and 1 base, with 12 bases remaining between them. As DNA, the CDR3 is TGCGCCACCAGGACGGGGGGCACAGATACGCAGTATTTT. This codes for CATRTGGTDTQYF.

This clonotype was seen a handful of times. This sequence joins TRBV10-3 and TRBJ2-4; D might be TRBD2 (6 bases). Germline values: CDR1 ENHRY, CDR2 SYGVKD. CDR3 size: 13 residues. Trimming removed 0 bases at V and 15 bases at J, with 15 bases between. The CDR3 region is CAISESSGEKPYF. CDR3 coding DNA: TGTGCCATCAGTGAGTCGTCGGGGGAGAAACCGTACTTC.

The chain carries TRBV12-3 or TRBV12-4 and TRBJ1-4; D gene unclear. V lost 2 bases, J lost 0 bases, and 4 bases lay in between. The CDR3 extends over 14 amino acids. The DNA for the CDR3 is TGTGCCAGCAGTTTAAGGACAACTAATGAAAAACTGTTTTTT. This codes for CASSLRTTNEKLFF.

This clonotype was detected ten times or more. The V call is TRBV19, the J call TRBJ2-7; 10 bases align to TRBD2. V lost 5 bases and J lost 5; bases outside the gene matches: 9. This CDR3 is 15 amino acids long. CDR1 is LNHDA, CDR2 SQIVND, per germline (reference sequence). The CDR3 protein is CASSLAGVPPDEQYF. The CDR3 DNA sequence: TGTGCCAGTAGTCTAGCGGGAGTCCCGCCTGACGAGCAGTACTTC.

This clonotype showed up just a few times. This chain uses TRBV20-1 with TRBJ2-1; 8 bases agree with TRBD2. The CDR3 is 14 amino acids. Trimming cost V 3 bases and J 10 bases; bases outside gene matches: 11. Germline CDR1 DFQATT, CDR2 SNEGSKA (reference sequence). The CDR3: CSASRAAGVEEQFF. CDR3 bases: TGCAGTGCTAGCCGGGCAGCGGGGGTCGAAGAGCAGTTCTTC.

V is TRBV30 and J is TRBJ1-1; D is unresolved. V shed 4 bases and J shed 0 bases, with 9 bases lying between them. Germline V CDR1 and CDR2: GTSNPN, SVGIG (reference sequence). This CDR3 is built from 13 residues. In nucleotides, the CDR3 is TGTGCCTGGAACCGGCGGATGAACACTGAAGCTTTCTTT. Its protein product is CAWNRRMNTEAFF.

In this sample, this clonotype turned up many times. The chain links TRBV11-2 to TRBJ1-1; no definite D call. There are 14 residues in the CDR3. Germline CDR1 SGHAT, CDR2 FQNNGV. Trimming stripped 1 base from V and 4 bases from J, with 10 bases between. CDR3 residues: CASSLVGRGTEAFF. The CDR3 DNA is TGTGCCAGCAGCTTAGTGGGCAGAGGCACTGAAGCTTTCTTT.

About this clonotype: A much larger clone sits a single nucleotide away, making a read error possible. The chain couples TRBV7-3 to TRBJ2-3, with D possibly TRBD2 on 5 matching bases. Trimming shortened V by 2 bases and J by 2 bases, and 11 bases separated the two germline ends. The V gene's germline CDR1 is SGHTA and CDR2 FQGTGA. The CDR3 consists of 15 residues. In DNA, the CDR3 is TGTGCCAGCAGCTTATCGGCACGGGACACAGATACGCAGTATTTT. Its translation: CASSLSARDTDTQYF.

This clonotype has a count of ten or more. The V call is TRBV4-1, the J call TRBJ2-5; D remains unclear. Germline-derived CDR1 and CDR2 are MGHRA and YSYEKL. Trimming removed 4 bases at V and 6 bases at J, with 18 bases between. The CDR3 has 15 amino acids. CDR3 in amino acids: CASSPTPSYAQTQYF. In DNA form, the CDR3 reads TGCGCCAGCAGCCCCACGCCTAGTTACGCACAGACCCAGTACTTC.

This clonotype was counted ten times or more. Written as DNA, the CDR3 is TGTGCCAGCAGGTATGACCTTGGCACTGAAGCTTTCTTT. It translates to CASRYDLGTEAFF. This chain links TRBV7-9 with TRBJ1-1; D not certain. Germline CDR1 and CDR2: SEHNR and FQNEAQ (reference sequence). The CDR3 is 13 amino acids. The V end was cut by 6 bases, the J end by 4 bases, with 12 bases between.

The chain is built from TRBV5-1 and TRBJ2-2; the match to TRBD1 covers 11 bases. This CDR3 has 16 residues. The V and J ends lost 4 bases and 5 bases, in that order; junction bases with no gene match: 7. Germline CDR1 reads SGHRS; CDR2 reads YFSETQ. CDR3 DNA sequence: TGCGCCAGCAGCCCCAGGACAGGGGGCTTTACCGGGGAGCTGTTTTTT. Protein product: CASSPRTGGFTGELFF.

This clonotype was seen many times. The chain joins TRBV21-1 to TRBJ2-1; no DNA check was done on the table's D call, TRBD2. TRBV21-1 is flagged as a pseudogene. This CDR3 contains 17 residues. The DNA for the CDR3 is TGTGCCAGCAGCCCGCGACTACCTGCGATGGGGTCGCATGAGCAGTTCTTC. As protein: CASSPRLPAMGSHEQFF.

The chain recombines TRBV19 with TRBJ2-1; D is uncertain. The CDR3 loop spans 12 amino acids. Germline-derived CDR1 and CDR2 are LNHDA and SQIVND (reference sequence). Trimming left V 5 bases short and J 3 bases short, with 5 bases between. The CDR3 DNA sequence: TGTGCCAGTAGTCCAGACTACAATGAGCAGTTCTTC. This codes for CASSPDYNEQFF.

In its sample, this clonotype was seen many times. The chain is built from TRBV4-1 and TRBJ1-1; D is undetermined. V lost 5 bases, J lost 1 base, and 11 bases lay in between. Germline V gene data show CDR1 as MGHRA and CDR2 as YSYEKL. This CDR3 has 14 amino acids. This CDR3 is CASSEYKGNTEAFF. CDR3 coding DNA: TGCGCCAGCAGCGAATACAAGGGGAACACTGAAGCTTTCTTT.

The chain has TRBV18 and TRBJ1-2, with 7 bases identical to TRBD1. This CDR3 contains 14 residues. V dropped 5 bases and J dropped 4; count of bases not matched to a gene: 7. Germline values: CDR1 KGHSH, CDR2 LQKENI. The CDR3 region has the DNA TGTGCCAGCTCAAACGCCAGACAGGGCTATGGCTACACCTTC. Translation: CASSNARQGYGYTF.

This chain connects TRBV3-1 to TRBJ2-7; 8 bases are shared with TRBD2. The CDR3 totals 15 residues. Trimming removed 2 bases from V and 3 bases from J; junction bases left unmatched: 6. Per germline, CDR1 LGHDT and CDR2 YNNKEL (reference sequence). Written as DNA, the CDR3 is TGTGCCAGCAGCCAAACACTAGCGGAGCTCTACGAGCAGTACTTC. Translation: CASSQTLAELYEQYF.

This clonotype was picked up many times. This sequence joins TRBV5-1 and TRBJ2-3; D is ambiguous. With 0 bases removed from V and 0 bases from J, the gap between germline ends came to 8 bases. The CDR3 sequence is 15 residues long. Per germline, CDR1 SGHRS and CDR2 YFSETQ. CDR3 protein: CASSLESPSTDTQYF. The CDR3 DNA reads TGCGCCAGCAGCTTGGAATCTCCGAGCACAGATACGCAGTATTTT.